This T cell receptor (beta chain) was profiled in a study of blood T cell repertoires in COVID-19. The overall study: Donors in the United States, Italy and Spain gave samples during acute or convalescent COVID-19. PBMCs, B-cell-depleted T cells, or T cells were the source of the cDNA or gDNA that made up the material.

With 5 bases removed from V and 0 bases from J, the gap between germline ends came to 10 bases. This CDR3 region has 14 residues. Germline V gene data show CDR1 as SNHLY and CDR2 as FYNNEI. As originally analysed: Amplification of reference gene primers was used by the study to estimate nucleated cell counts. The protocol was immunoSEQ multiplex PCR, while the TCRdb copy is restricted to in-frame clones and leaves out a portion. That table is the source of V, J and clone size, and D and trimming were worked out from the DNA. The repertoire holds just under 30,000 clones, with less than 90% as singletons.

Sequencing used peripheral blood. The V and J genes are TRBV2 and TRBJ2-5, with D possibly being TRBD1 (6 bases). The receptor was derived from a human donor with active COVID-19. The donor label of this sample is uncertain. The CDR3 loop is CASSTTGYQETQYF. The CDR3 DNA reads as TGTGCCAGCAGTACAACAGGGTACCAAGAGACCCAGTACTTC.